This TCR beta chain appears in the sequencing data of a study of blood T cell repertoires in COVID-19. On the study more broadly: Samples came from the United States, Italy and Spain, spanning acute and convalescent COVID-19.

The table came from immunoSEQ multiplex PCR; TCRdb's copy has only in-frame clones and leaves some out. The sample shows approximately 120,000 clones, 75% to 90% of them seen only once. V gave up 4 bases and J gave up 8 bases, with 18 bases separating them. The CDR3 spans 14 residues. Germline V gene lookup returns CDR1 SGHKS and CDR2 YYEKEE (reference sequence). This sequence joins TRBV5-5 and TRBJ1-2; a weak D match, TRBD1 (5 bases). The TCR originated in a woman in her forties or fifties who had recovered from COVID-19. Sequenced sample: peripheral blood. The CDR3 DNA reads TGTGCCAGCAGCCAACAGCCGGGGGTCGGCGGCTACACCTTC. It translates to CASSQQPGVGGYTF. Full variable domain (missing parts from reference TRBV5-5 and TRBJ1-2): DAGVTQSPTHLIKTRGQQVTLRCSPISGHKSVSWYQQVLGQGPQFIFQYYEKEERGRGNFPDRFSARQFPNYSSELNVNALLLGDSALYLCASSQQPGVGGYTFGSGTRLTVV.